The subject of this entry is one T cell receptor beta chain. As yet, its antigen is unknown. The data originate from a study of PD-1 blockade in classical Hodgkin lymphoma. Points from the study as a whole: In CD4+ cells, TCR diversity went up significantly by C4D1, but in CD8+ cells it did not. The diversity seen at baseline in complete responders resembled that of newly diagnosed patients.

The method was immunoSEQ multiplex PCR; TCRdb's version includes in-frame clones alone and lacks a portion of them. This table holds about 100,000 clones, roughly nine tenths found once. All patients experienced relapse after autologous stem cell transplantation, and brentuximab vedotin exposure was variable. Best outcomes ranged across complete response, partial response and progressive disease. This receptor was identified in a human donor with classical Hodgkin lymphoma. The material sequenced was peripheral blood mononuclear cells (PBMCs), taken before the second cycle of nivolumab.

The CDR3 loop is CASSLSGDGAGAFF. In nucleotides, the CDR3 is TGTGCCAGCAGTTTATCAGGGGACGGCGCTGGGGCTTTCTTT. This sequence joins TRBV27 and TRBJ1-1, with a tentative D call TRBD1 (5 bases). The V gene lost 0 bases and the J gene lost 11 bases, with 16 bases spanning the gap. The germline V gene encodes CDR1 MNHEY and CDR2 SMNVEV (reference sequence). The CDR3 extends over 14 amino acids.